The clone carrying this T cell receptor beta chain was found a few times. Its antigen is as yet unknown. The germline V gene has CDR1 SQVTM and CDR2 ANQGSEA. The CDR3 totals 13 residues. Trimming removed 5 bases from V and 8 bases from J; junction bases left unmatched: 8. This sample stems from a study of CD8+CD57+ T cells in acquired aplastic anemia. On the study more broadly: Mean yield of DNA from sorted CD4+ and CD8+ cells was 3.2 ug.

Profiling that covered TCR beta VDJ and CDR3 relied on genomic DNA as its template. MiXCR, run by TCRdb on the reads, gives a single entry per CDR3 protein. The repertoire holds hundreds of thousands of distinct CDR3 sequences, with roughly 68% as singletons. Notes on the study in general: CD8+ Simpson's diversity showed no significant patient-control difference. Researchers report that twenty-nine CD8+ CDR3 sequences appeared in both patients and controls.

The sequence was collected from a human donor in good health, serving as a control. The sample was sorted CD4+, CD8+, or CD8+CD57+ T cells (not recorded which) from PBMCs. The chain uses TRBV29-1 and TRBJ1-2; 10 bases agree with TRBD1. CDR3 sequence: CSVTGTGVKGYTF. The CDR3 DNA follows: TGCAGCGTTACCGGGACAGGGGTTAAGGGCTACACCTTC.